This T cell receptor beta chain was sequenced in a study of cytomegalovirus exposure and HLA in healthy donors. Primers included in the PCR were 60 Vbeta and 13 Jbeta primers. In the source study's methods: In a later analysis, of around 85 million unique beta chains, around 11 million appeared in at least two donors. The table came from immunoSEQ multiplex PCR; TCRdb's copy has only in-frame clones and leaves some out. V and J calls and clone size are those listed in that table; D and trimming were worked out from the DNA. The profile shows fewer than 85,000 clones, around 78% of them singletons. About this clone itself: The antigen is not known.

Study results and limitations: Altogether, 160 or so TCR beta chains were recorded as cytomegalovirus-associated. When a later analysis compared HLA-associated TCR beta chains with equally common others, the HLA-associated chains turned out to be more clonally expanded and to have lower generation probabilities.

The receptor was isolated from a man between 18 and 35 years old in good health and CMV-seropositive. The specimen was PBMCs.

The CDR3 sequence is CASSFRPGQGASGRSYEQYF. CDR3 bases: TGCGCCAGCAGCTTCCGACCGGGACAGGGGGCGAGCGGTCGATCCTACGAGCAGTACTTC. The chain links TRBV4-1 to TRBJ2-7; 12 bases align to TRBD1. The V gene end was trimmed by 5 bases and the J gene end by 1 base; junction bases not matched to a gene: 18. CDR1 is MGHRA and CDR2 is YSYEKL in the germline V gene. The length of the CDR3 is 20 residues.